What follows are 20 T cell receptor beta chains derived from one specimen sequenced in a study of T-cell memory formation after mild COVID-19 (dated by TCRdb to the early 2020s). Libraries were made using 5' RACE. The sample was run on an Illumina NovaSeq 6000. TCRdb handled the public reads itself, with Q25 trimming in fastp and clone calling in MiXCR, and kept productive beta chains. One record per CDR3 amino acid sequence lists the most common genes and DNA. The table for this sample lists a few hundred thousand distinct CDR3 sequences; more than 9% of them were counted only once. The ten largest account for approximately 3% of the sample. The sample comprised PBMCs or a T cell subset sorted from them (not recorded which). These receptors originate from a man in his late teens or twenties who had mild COVID-19 (a few samples of this study predate the infection). The sample titles of this study are shuffled in the database, so cell type and time point are left out; the donor was told from shared clones.

This clonotype was seen a few times. J is TRBJ2-1 and V is TRBV7-3; the match to TRBD2 covers 10 bases. CDR1 and CDR2 (germline): SGHTA, FQGTGA. CDR3 length equals 15 residues. V lost 3 bases and J lost 9; bases outside the gene matches: 8. The CDR3 DNA reads TGTGCCAGCAGCTTTTCTAGCGGGGGTATTGCTGAGCAGTTCTTC. It yields the protein CASSFSSGGIAEQFF.

This clonotype has at least ten counts. The chain couples TRBV5-1 to TRBJ2-5; 8 positions match TRBD1. The CDR3 covers 14 residues. V gave up 5 bases and J gave up 4 bases; unmatched junction bases: 7. Germline loops: CDR1 SGHRS, CDR2 YFSETQ. CDR3 residues: CASSLPTGGETQYF. The CDR3 bases are TGCGCCAGCAGTTTGCCTACAGGGGGAGAGACCCAGTACTTC.

The chain carries TRBV5-1 and TRBJ2-3; D is perhaps TRBD1 or TRBD2 (6 bases each). V was clipped by 2 bases and J by 6 bases, with 19 bases between them. The CDR3 covers 16 residues. Germline V lookup: CDR1 SGHRS, CDR2 YFSETQ. Here the CDR3 DNA reads TGCGCCAGCAGCTTCCTCGACGGGGGCCCTCTGGATACGCAGTATTTT. Translating gives CASSFLDGGPLDTQYF.

The chain employs TRBV12-3 or TRBV12-4 and TRBJ1-1, with no clear D. V shed 7 bases and J shed 5 bases, with 17 bases lying between them. The CDR3 has 14 residues. The CDR3 is CASTPGRGWTEAFF. As DNA, the CDR3 is TGTGCCAGCACCCCCGGGCGGGGATGGACTGAAGCTTTCTTT.

The chain joins TRBV4-2 to TRBJ2-5; no clear D gene. Looked up from germline, CDR1 is LGHNA and CDR2 is YNFKEQ. The CDR3 loop spans 11 amino acids. CDR3 in amino acids: CVRLGYKTQYF. As DNA, the CDR3 is TGTGTAAGGCTGGGGTATAAGACCCAGTACTTC.

This clonotype has only a few counts. The rearrangement uses TRBV19 and TRBJ2-6, with D tentatively TRBD1 (5 bases). This CDR3 region has 19 residues. Looked up from germline, CDR1 is LNHDA and CDR2 is SQIVND (reference sequence). V was trimmed by 1 base and J by 2 bases, leaving 18 bases between them. In nucleotides, the CDR3 is TGTGCCAGTAGTATAGTTCAGGGCTGGGCCCCCGCTGGGGCCAACGTCCTGACTTTC. Translated, it gives CASSIVQGWAPAGANVLTF.

This clonotype showed up just a few times. This chain joins TRBV2 and TRBJ1-2; D possibly corresponds to TRBD1 (6 bases). The CDR3 covers 14 residues. V was pared by 1 base and J by 5 bases, with 11 bases between. Germline V gene lookup returns CDR1 SNHLY and CDR2 FYNNEI. CDR3 sequence: CASSEGGGRYGYTF. The CDR3 coding sequence is TGTGCCAGCAGTGAAGGAGGGGGAAGGTATGGCTACACCTTC.

This clonotype was detected ten times or more. The rearrangement uses TRBV7-3 and TRBJ2-2, with 9 nucleotides matching TRBD1. The germline gives CDR1 SGHTA, CDR2 FQGTGA. This CDR3 region has 13 residues. With V trimmed by 5 bases and J by 5 bases, 0 bases remained unmatched. This CDR3 is CASSGQGTGELFF. The CDR3 nucleotides are TGTGCCAGCAGCGGACAGGGGACCGGGGAGCTGTTTTTT.

The genes are TRBV6-6 and TRBJ2-3; D possibly uses TRBD1 or TRBD2 (5 bases each). The germline V and J ends were trimmed by 7 bases and 0 bases, with 17 bases remaining between them. Per germline, CDR1 MNHNY and CDR2 SVGAGI (reference sequence). The CDR3 totals 16 residues. CDR3 DNA sequence: TGTGCCAGCACCGACGCACGTGGGGGAAGCACAGATACGCAGTATTTT. Residues: CASTDARGGSTDTQYF.

This clonotype showed up just a few times. The J gene is TRBJ2-7, the V gene TRBV7-3; D is perhaps TRBD1 or TRBD2 (5 bases each). V was cut by 4 bases and J by 2 bases, with 9 bases left in between. This CDR3 contains 13 residues. CDR1 is SGHTA and CDR2 is FQGTGA in the germline V gene. CDR3 protein: CASSYSGPYEQYF. The CDR3 DNA follows: TGTGCCAGCAGCTATTCGGGACCCTACGAGCAGTACTTC.

This chain connects TRBV5-6 to TRBJ2-5; possibly TRBD1 for D (7 bases). Deletions cut 0 bases from V and 5 bases from J, with 14 bases between. The germline V gene encodes CDR1 SGHDT and CDR2 YYEEEE. The CDR3 covers 15 residues. The CDR3 DNA reads TGTGCCAGCAGCTTGGCCCGGAGGGGGCGGGAGACCCAGTACTTC. Translated, it gives CASSLARRGRETQYF.

This clonotype has a handful of counts. The chain combines TRBV7-2 with TRBJ2-7, with 12 bases aligning to TRBD1. The germline gives CDR1 SGHTA, CDR2 FQGNSA. The CDR3 sequence is 14 residues long. The V segment lost 4 bases and the J segment 6 bases; nucleotides outside the gene matches: 4. This CDR3 is CASSWDRGLFEQYF. The DNA for the CDR3 is TGTGCCAGCAGCTGGGACAGGGGGCTGTTCGAGCAGTACTTC.

V usage is TRBV18 and J usage is TRBJ2-2; D unresolved. Trimming cost V 8 bases and J 9 bases, with 19 bases left between them. This CDR3 spans 14 amino acids. Per the germline V gene, CDR1 is KGHSH and CDR2 is LQKENI. CDR3 sequence: CASRRLVPGRELFF. DNA of the CDR3: TGTGCCAGCCGCCGTTTGGTCCCGGGCCGGGAGCTGTTTTTT.

The chain uses TRBV4-3 and TRBJ2-5, with D unclear. Trimming left V 0 bases short and J 5 bases short, with 7 bases between. Looked up from germline, CDR1 is LGHNA and CDR2 is YSLEER. The CDR3 runs 13 residues. As DNA, the CDR3 is TGCGCCAGCAGCCAAGAGGGGTGGGAGACCCAGTACTTC. Protein product: CASSQEGWETQYF.

This chain joins TRBV10-3 and TRBJ2-3; TRBD1 is a possible D gene (5 bases). V gave up 0 bases and J gave up 3 bases, with 10 bases separating them. Germline values: CDR1 ENHRY, CDR2 SYGVKD. This CDR3 comprises 15 residues. The CDR3 DNA reads as TGTGCCATCAGTGAGTCGCAGGGTAGAACAGATACGCAGTATTTT. It encodes CAISESQGRTDTQYF.

This clonotype appeared many times. J is TRBJ1-2 and V is TRBV11-2; TRBD1 matches at 10 bases. V was clipped by 0 bases and J by 4 bases; unmatched bases: 5. This CDR3 has 16 residues. CDR1 and CDR2 (germline): SGHAT, FQNNGV. For the CDR3, the DNA is TGTGCCAGCAGCTTAGATGGGGGGACAGGGGCCTATGGCTACACCTTC. Translated: CASSLDGGTGAYGYTF.

The CDR3 loop reads CASSLRDRVSRNEKLFF. The CDR3 DNA reads TGTGCCAGCAGCCTAAGGGACAGGGTGAGCCGTAATGAAAAACTGTTTTTT. The V call is TRBV7-9, the J call TRBJ1-4; TRBD1 matches 9 bases. The germline V gene encodes CDR1 SEHNR and CDR2 FQNEAQ (reference sequence). The length of the CDR3 is 17 residues. V lost 5 bases to trimming and J lost 4 bases; unmatched junction nucleotides: 11.

This clonotype was detected ten times or more. The chain recombines TRBV7-2 with TRBJ2-5, with a weak D call TRBD2 (7 bases). Trimming removed 3 bases from V and 6 bases from J, with 11 bases in between. This CDR3 contains 13 residues. Germline loops: CDR1 SGHTA, CDR2 FQGNSA. The CDR3 DNA follows: TGTGCCAGCAGCTTCCGGGGGGCAAAGACCCAGTACTTC. This encodes CASSFRGAKTQYF.

In its sample, this clonotype was seen many times. The V and J genes are TRBV10-3 and TRBJ2-7, with 11 bases that match TRBD1. This CDR3 spans 14 amino acids. Germline assignment: CDR1 ENHRY and CDR2 SYGVKD. J gave up 5 bases and V 1 base, and 1 base lay outside the gene matches. CDR3 sequence: CAISELDRGHEQYF. As DNA, the CDR3 is TGTGCCATCAGTGAGTTGGACAGGGGGCACGAGCAGTACTTC.

J is TRBJ1-2 and V is TRBV5-1, with D maybe TRBD1 (5 bases). The CDR3 covers 12 residues. The ends were cut back, 4 bases at V and 6 bases at J, with 10 bases in the middle. The germline CDR1 and CDR2 sequences are SGHRS and YFSETQ. CDR3 in amino acids: CASSPDSHGYTF. CDR3 DNA sequence: TGCGCCAGCAGCCCCGACAGTCATGGCTACACCTTC.